This T cell receptor (beta chain) appears in the sequencing data of a study of brain T cells in children with intractable seizures. Only cases whose brain tissue showed the highest T cell transcript signatures were sequenced. Patients received at least one anti-epileptic drug before surgery. TCRdb's table, derived via immunoSEQ multiplex PCR, lists solely in-frame clones and lacks some. Among about 80,000 clones, around 91% were seen once, and the ten largest hold around 25%. Trimming stripped 2 bases from V and 5 bases from J, with 12 bases between. Looked up from germline, CDR1 is LGHDT and CDR2 is YNNKEL (reference sequence). CDR3 length equals 15 residues.

The source of this sequence is a girl under 10 years old with Rasmussen encephalitis and intractable seizures. This material consisted of peripheral blood, taken at surgery. This chain connects TRBV3-1 (or the pseudogene TRBV3-2) to TRBJ2-2; D is ambiguous. The CDR3 DNA follows: TGTGCCAGCAGCCAAACTGCCCGAGCAACCGGGGAGCTGTTTTTT. It encodes CASSQTARATGELFF.